This T cell receptor beta chain emerged from a study of beta chain features in type 1 diabetes. Broader study findings: People with Type 1 diabetes carried modestly yet significantly shorter TCRB CDR3s in all four CD4+ subsets.

This clone was detected many times. No antigen is known for it. The V and J ends lost 5 bases and 4 bases, in that order; junction bases with no gene match: 10. Germline V gene sequence: CDR1 SEHNR, CDR2 FQNEAQ (reference sequence). The CDR3 totals 16 residues. As every portion of the isolated RNA was reverse transcribed, the sequencing read expressed TCRB transcripts. Sequencing used immunoSEQ multiplex PCR; TCRdb keeps in-frame clones, though not all of them. The data show over 90,000 clones, 28% seen once. The chain couples TRBV7-9 to TRBJ2-3; 9 nucleotides match TRBD2. What was sequenced was central memory CD4+ T cells from blood. The TCR comes from a woman under 30 with type 1 diabetes. CDR3 bases: TGTGCCAGCAGCCTCGATAGCGGGAGAACGGCAGATACGCAGTATTTT. As protein: CASSLDSGRTADTQYF.